The text below deals with one T cell receptor (beta chain). It has no known antigen specificity. Nothing much larger sits one base from this clone, and base qualities are not available. Inclusive of the bounding cysteine and phenylalanine, the CDR3 is 13 residues long. CDR3 DNA only is kept here, 39 bases in frame from base 1. In the germline V gene (reference sequence), CDR1 corresponds to MNHEY and CDR2 to SMNVEV. V loses 5 bases of germline sequence and J loses 3 bases, and the interval between the two ends is 9 bases. TCR beta rearrangements were amplified from genomic DNA extracted from peripheral blood rather than from sorted cells or RNA. Rearranged TRB sequences spanning V, D and J segments were amplified by multiplex touch-down PCR using a mixed TRB-A/B primer pool. Illumina adapters and sample indices were added to the amplicons in two consecutive PCR reactions performed with Phusion HS II polymerase. The amplicons were purified from gel with the NucleoSpin Gel and PCR Clean-up kit and then assessed with Qubit and an Agilent 2100 Bioanalyzer. Sequencing of libraries was carried out on an Illumina MiSeq in 600-cycle, single-indexed, paired-end runs. On the authors' methods: MiXCR versions 2.12 and 3.0.5 were used to process TRB sequences. Each unique CDR3 nucleotide sequence was treated as one clone, and only productive sequences with two or more reads were kept. The repertoire metrics were Shannon diversity, evenness, clonality (defined as one minus evenness), and alpha-parameterized diversity profiles covering alpha 0 to 5. The IGoR algorithm was used to calculate generation probabilities of clones in the paired pre- and post-chemotherapy samples. The public reads were reanalyzed by TCRdb: fastp trimming at Q25, MiXCR alignment, in-frame beta chains only. Rows are unified per CDR3 protein, each entry keeping the most common DNA and genes. None of the V and J calls come from the authors' own analysis; TCRdb made them. This sample holds about 10,000 distinct CDR3 sequences; less than 45% were observed only once. Together, the top ten hold approximately 9.9% of the sample.

The data derive from a study of T cell repertoires in aging, cancer and after chemotherapy (dated by TCRdb to about 2019). At the level of the whole study: Donors spanned six age groups from 30 or younger to 70 or older, with at least three individuals per group. Control TCR repertoires from healthy donors were recorded across several months to years, and re-sampling revealed clear clonal overlap. To examine immunoaging and T cell reconstitution after chemotherapy, the study profiled TCR beta repertoires in peripheral blood from healthy donors and cancer patients. In total, the full dataset held millions of TCR reads. The cohort comprised 220 or so cancer patients, approximately 91 with hematological and roughly 120 with solid cancers, plus 95 healthy donors as a reference group. General conclusions and limits of the study: Significantly lower blood TCR diversity and higher clonality were observed in untreated patients with hematological or solid cancers than in age-matched healthy donors. In healthy donors, the decline in TCR diversity with age was mainly explained by loss of richness, whereas in cancer patients loss of evenness was also found to contribute. In both cancer cohorts, the median generation probability rose over the chemotherapy interval, which suggests that the repertoire was reconstituted through rebound thymic output. It was noted by the authors that conclusions about immunological memory after chemotherapy cannot be drawn from the repertoire data.

This receptor was identified in a human donor in good health. Here the chain combines TRBV27 and TRBJ2-3; the D segment is perhaps TRBD1 or TRBD2, each sharing 5 matched bases. Sequenced input: blood. CDR3 loop: CASSRDGTDTQYF. The DNA sequence is as follows: TGTGCCAGCAGTCGGGACGGGACAGATACGCAGTATTTT.